These T cell receptor beta chains were read from a single sample in a study of cytomegalovirus exposure and HLA in healthy donors. The data were produced by immunoSEQ multiplex PCR, yet TCRdb's version contains in-frame clones alone and is incomplete. This repertoire shows a few hundred thousand clones, roughly 80% found once; its top ten account for 2.5% to 3%. The sequencing input was PBMCs. These receptors came from a man aged 30 to 39 in good health and CMV-seronegative. CDR3s include the opening cysteine and the closing phenylalanine or tryptophan. The D gene is left open where the match is weak. Clone size is not always given. Where it is, it says once, few, many or a class for expanded clones.

size	V	D	J	DNA	CDR3
-	TRBV9	-	TRBJ1-2	TGTGCCAGCAGCGTAGGGGGCGGCAGGCTAGACGGCTACACCTTC	CASSVGGGRLDGYTF
-	TRBV5-6	TRBD1	TRBJ1-6	TGTGCCAGCAGCTTGTCCCAGGGGGCTCATTCACCCCTCCACTTT	CASSLSQGAHSPLHF
-	TRBV7-9	-	TRBJ1-1	TGTGCCAGCAGCCTTTTAGAAGCCAGGGGTAACACTGAAGCTTTCTTT	CASSLLEARGNTEAFF
-	TRBV29-1	-	TRBJ2-7	TGCAGCGGCGTAAACGAGCAGTACTTC	CSGVNEQYF
-	TRBV7-9	-	TRBJ2-3	TGTGCCAGCAGCCTGGGGCTAACAGATACGCAGTATTTT	CASSLGLTDTQYF
-	TRBV7-2	TRBD1	TRBJ2-1	TGTGCCAGCAGCCGGGGACAGGGCGCCTACAATGAGCAGTTCTTC	CASSRGQGAYNEQFF
few	TRBV12-5	-	TRBJ1-1	TGTGCTAGTGGTTTATCGGGGATCAATTGGAGGAACACTGAAGCTTTCTTT	CASGLSGINWRNTEAFF
few	TRBV5-1	-	TRBJ1-3	TGCGCCAGCAGCGAGTCGCAGGGTGGAAACACCATATATTTT	CASSESQGGNTIYF
once	TRBV5-5	TRBD1	TRBJ1-1	TGTGCCAGCAGCCTGATTACCGGGCCAGGGGGCGTTACGGCTTTCTTT	CASSLITGPGGVTAFF
-	TRBV5-1	TRBD1	TRBJ1-3	TGCGCCAGCAGCGACCGGGACAGGGGCTCTGGAAACACCATATATTTT	CASSDRDRGSGNTIYF
-	TRBV6-5	TRBD1	TRBJ1-2	TGTGCCAGCAGGAAGACGGGACAGCTCTATGGCTACACCTTC	CASRKTGQLYGYTF
-	TRBV28	TRBD1	TRBJ2-5	TGTGCCAGCAGTACAAGACAGGGGCACCAAGAGACCCAGTACTTC	CASSTRQGHQETQYF
-	TRBV7-9	TRBD1	TRBJ2-5	TGTGCCAGCAGCCTCCGGGGACAGGCCTTTGAGACCCAGTACTTC	CASSLRGQAFETQYF
-	TRBV21-1	-	TRBJ2-6	TGTGCCAGCAGCAAAGTCAGGGGCAGTAGAGTCTCTGGGGCCAGCGTCCTGACTTTC	CASSKVRGSRVSGASVLTF
-	TRBV5-4	TRBD1	TRBJ2-5	TGTGCCAGCAGCCCGAGACAGGGCCAAGAGACCCAGTACTTC	CASSPRQGQETQYF
-	TRBV27	TRBD1	TRBJ1-1	TGTGCCAGCAGTTTATGGACAGGGGACACTGAAGCTTTCTTT	CASSLWTGDTEAFF
-	TRBV5-6	-	TRBJ2-5	TGTGCCAGCAGCTTGTTCCGGTTCCTTATCGGGGGAGAAGAGACCCAGTACTTC	CASSLFRFLIGGEETQYF
-	TRBV28	TRBD1	TRBJ1-2	TGTGCCAGCAGACGACAGGGGACATATGGCTACACCTTC	CASRRQGTYGYTF
-	TRBV28	-	TRBJ2-1	TGTGCCAGCAGTTTACTTACTCTAGTGAATGAGCAGTTCTTC	CASSLLTLVNEQFF
-	TRBV7-2	TRBD2	TRBJ2-7	TGTGCCAGCAGCTTACAAGCGGGGGGGCCGCGCTTTGGCTACGAGCAGTACTTC	CASSLQAGGPRFGYEQYF
-	TRBV11-2	TRBD1	TRBJ2-7	TGTGCCAGCAGCCCCGGACAGGGACCGGTCTACGAGCAGTACTTC	CASSPGQGPVYEQYF
few	TRBV18	-	TRBJ2-1	TGTGCCAGCTCAAAGGGCCCGGGGGATTACAATGAGCAGTTCTTC	CASSKGPGDYNEQFF
-	TRBV4-3	-	TRBJ2-7	TGCGCCAGCAGCCAAGCCCTCGGCTACGAGCAGTACTTC	CASSQALGYEQYF
-	TRBV4-1	-	TRBJ2-7	TGCGCCAGCAGCCAACCGACAGGAGGAAAGGCCTACGAGCAGTACTTC	CASSQPTGGKAYEQYF
-	TRBV5-6	-	TRBJ2-7	TGTGCCAGCAGCTTCGGACAGCCGGGCTACGAGCAGTACTTC	CASSFGQPGYEQYF
-	TRBV11-2	TRBD2	TRBJ2-3	TGTGCCAGCAGCTTTGGACTAGCGGAAAGCACAGATACGCAGTATTTT	CASSFGLAESTDTQYF
-	TRBV5-1	-	TRBJ2-7	TGCGCCAGCAGCAACGGGAATTCCTACGAGCAGTACTTC	CASSNGNSYEQYF
-	TRBV5-1	TRBD1	TRBJ2-5	TGCGCCAGCAGCTGGATGGACAGGGGGGTCGTGACGGAGACCCAGTACTTC	CASSWMDRGVVTETQYF
few	TRBV7-7	-	TRBJ2-2	TGTGCTAGCAGCTTACAAGCCACTGCCGGGGAGCTGTTTTTT	CASSLQATAGELFF
-	TRBV6-1	TRBD1	TRBJ2-7	TGTGCCAGCTTGGACAGGGGCTACGAGCAGTACTTC	CASLDRGYEQYF
-	TRBV15	-	TRBJ1-1	TGTGCCACCAGCAGAGACCGGGCGATCTACAGGGATGAAGCTTTCTTT	CATSRDRAIYRDEAFF
few	TRBV6-5	TRBD1	TRBJ2-7	TGTGCCAGCAGTTACAGCAGGGACAGAAACTACGAGCAGTACTTC	CASSYSRDRNYEQYF
-	TRBV28	-	TRBJ1-6	TGTGCCAGCAGTCCCAGGGACTCCATGACGGCTTCCCTCCACTTT	CASSPRDSMTASLHF
-	TRBV15	TRBD1	TRBJ1-1	TGTGCCACCAGCTTATGGACAGGGTTGAACACTGAAGCTTTCTTT	CATSLWTGLNTEAFF
-	TRBV2	-	TRBJ2-5	TGTGCCAGCACAAGGGACAACCAAGAGACCCAGTACTTC	CASTRDNQETQYF
-	TRBV5-6	-	TRBJ1-5	TGTGCCAGCAGCTTGGTAGGGGTAGATCAGCCCCAGCATTTT	CASSLVGVDQPQHF
few	TRBV5-6	TRBD1	TRBJ2-7	TGTGCCAGCAGCCCTAGGGGACAGGGAACCCCCTACGAGCAGTACTTC	CASSPRGQGTPYEQYF
-	TRBV28	-	TRBJ2-1	TGTGCCAGCAGAGGACAGACCAATGAGCAGTTCTTC	CASRGQTNEQFF
-	TRBV29-1	TRBD1	TRBJ1-1	TGCAGCGTTGAATCTTGGGACAGGGGTGGGATTGGTGAAGCTTTCTTT	CSVESWDRGGIGEAFF
-	TRBV5-4	-	TRBJ1-6	TGTGCCAGCAGCTTGGTAGCAGAATCACCCCTCCACTTT	CASSLVAESPLHF
-	TRBV4-1	-	TRBJ1-1	TGCGCCAGCAGCCACTCCCGGGGAGCTTTCTTT	CASSHSRGAFF
-	TRBV6-1	-	TRBJ1-1	TGTGCCAGCAGTGAAGCGGGGTTCGAGGTTAGGCACAGGCCGAACACTGAAGCTTTCTTT	CASSEAGFEVRHRPNTEAFF
-	TRBV5-1	-	TRBJ2-2	TGCGCCAGCAGCTGGATTGGGACTCCGGAGGGGCCCGGGGAGCTGTTTTTT	CASSWIGTPEGPGELFF
-	TRBV7-2	TRBD2	TRBJ2-1	TGTGCCAGCAGCTTAGAGGGACTAGCGGGGGCAAATGAGCAGTTCTTC	CASSLEGLAGANEQFF
-	TRBV5-6	TRBD1	TRBJ1-4	TGTGCCAGCAGCTTGGGGACAGGGATCAATGAAAAACTGTTTTTT	CASSLGTGINEKLFF
-	TRBV18	TRBD1	TRBJ1-2	TGTGCCAGCTCAAGACCGGGACAGGGGAGCGGTGGCTACACCTTC	CASSRPGQGSGGYTF
-	TRBV2	TRBD2	TRBJ2-2	TGTGCCAGCAATTGGGGGGGACTAGCATCCGGGGAGCTGTTTTTT	CASNWGGLASGELFF
-	TRBV5-1	-	TRBJ2-1	TGCGCCAGCAGCGCTGGCGGGACGGGGTACAATGAGCAGTTCTTC	CASSAGGTGYNEQFF
-	TRBV9	-	TRBJ2-2	TGTGCCAGCAGCGCCCTGGGGCGGGGCACCGGGGAGCTGTTTTTT	CASSALGRGTGELFF
-	TRBV28	-	TRBJ1-4	TGTGCCAGCAGTTTCCAACGGACAGCTGAAAAACTGTTTTTT	CASSFQRTAEKLFF
-	TRBV29-1	-	TRBJ2-5	TGCAGCGTTGAAGACCCGACAGTCCAAGAGACCCAGTACTTC	CSVEDPTVQETQYF
-	TRBV6-5	TRBD1	TRBJ1-5	TGTGCCAGCGGGACAGGGACACAGCCCCAGCATTTT	CASGTGTQPQHF
-	TRBV2	-	TRBJ2-3	TGTGCCAGCAGGGCAGGGGATCTCGCAGATACGCAGTATTTT	CASRAGDLADTQYF
once	TRBV9	TRBD2	TRBJ2-5	TGTGCCAGCAGCGTATTTAGCGGGGGGGCGGAAGAGACCCAGTACTTC	CASSVFSGGAEETQYF
-	TRBV4-3	TRBD1	TRBJ1-5	TGCGCCAGCAGCCAAGCTTCAACAGGGGATCAGCCCCAGCATTTT	CASSQASTGDQPQHF
-	TRBV5-1	TRBD1	TRBJ1-1	TGCGCCAGCAGCAGGGGGCTGAACACTGAAGCTTTCTTT	CASSRGLNTEAFF